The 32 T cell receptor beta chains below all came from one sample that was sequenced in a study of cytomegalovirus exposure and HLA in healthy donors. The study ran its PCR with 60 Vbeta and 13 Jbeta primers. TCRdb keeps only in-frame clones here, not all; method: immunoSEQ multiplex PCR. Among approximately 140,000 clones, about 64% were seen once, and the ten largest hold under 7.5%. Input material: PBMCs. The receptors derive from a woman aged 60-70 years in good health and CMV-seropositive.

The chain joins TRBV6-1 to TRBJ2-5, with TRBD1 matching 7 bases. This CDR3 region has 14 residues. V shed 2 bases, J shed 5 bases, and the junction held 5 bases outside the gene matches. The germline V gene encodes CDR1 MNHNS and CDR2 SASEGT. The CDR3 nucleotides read TGTGCCAGCAGTGAACAGGGGGTAAGGGAGACCCAGTACTTC. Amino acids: CASSEQGVRETQYF.

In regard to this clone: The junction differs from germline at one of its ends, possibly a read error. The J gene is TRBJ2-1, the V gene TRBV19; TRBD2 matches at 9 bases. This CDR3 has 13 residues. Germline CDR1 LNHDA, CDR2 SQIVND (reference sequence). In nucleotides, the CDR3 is TGTGCCAGTAGAATAGCGGGAGCAGATGAGCAGTTCTTC. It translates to CASRIAGADEQFF.

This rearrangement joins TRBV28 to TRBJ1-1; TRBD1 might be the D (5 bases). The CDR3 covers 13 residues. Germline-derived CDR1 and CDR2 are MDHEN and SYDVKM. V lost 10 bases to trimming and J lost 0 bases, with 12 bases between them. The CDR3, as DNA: TGTGCCACCCTTATGACAGTGAACACTGAAGCTTTCTTT. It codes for CATLMTVNTEAFF.

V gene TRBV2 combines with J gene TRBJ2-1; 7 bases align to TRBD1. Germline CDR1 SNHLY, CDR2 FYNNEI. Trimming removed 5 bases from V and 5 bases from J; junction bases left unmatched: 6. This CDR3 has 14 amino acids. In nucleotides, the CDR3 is TGTGCCAGCAGTAGTTCCGGGACAGACAATGAGCAGTTCTTC. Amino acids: CASSSSGTDNEQFF.

This CDR3 reads CASSFPRGSETGNPYEQYF. CDR3 nucleotides: TGTGCCAGCAGCTTCCCCCGAGGCTCCGAGACAGGGAACCCCTACGAGCAGTACTTC. The chain is built from TRBV11-3 and TRBJ2-7, with 7 bases aligning to TRBD1. In germline, CDR1 is SGHNT, CDR2 YENEEA. Trimming cost V 3 bases and J 2 bases; bases outside gene matches: 19. CDR3 length: 19 amino acids.

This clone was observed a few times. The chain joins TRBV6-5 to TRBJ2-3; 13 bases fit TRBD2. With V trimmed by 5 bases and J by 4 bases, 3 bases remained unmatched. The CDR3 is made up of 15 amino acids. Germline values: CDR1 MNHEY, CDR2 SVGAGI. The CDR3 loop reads CASSHTSGRADTQYF. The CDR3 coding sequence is TGTGCCAGCAGTCACACTAGCGGGAGGGCAGATACGCAGTATTTT.

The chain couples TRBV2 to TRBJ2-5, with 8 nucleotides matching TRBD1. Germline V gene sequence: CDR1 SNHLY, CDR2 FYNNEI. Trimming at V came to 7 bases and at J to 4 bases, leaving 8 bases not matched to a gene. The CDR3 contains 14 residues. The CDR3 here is CASMPTGERETQYF. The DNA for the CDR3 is TGTGCCAGCATGCCGACAGGGGAGAGAGAGACCCAGTACTTC. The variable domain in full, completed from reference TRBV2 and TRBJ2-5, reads EPEVTQTPSHQVTQMGQEVILRCVPISNHLYFYWYRQILGQKVEFLVSFYNNEISEKSEIFDDQFSVERPDGSNFTLKIRSTKLEDSAMYFCASMPTGERETQYFGPGTRLLVL.

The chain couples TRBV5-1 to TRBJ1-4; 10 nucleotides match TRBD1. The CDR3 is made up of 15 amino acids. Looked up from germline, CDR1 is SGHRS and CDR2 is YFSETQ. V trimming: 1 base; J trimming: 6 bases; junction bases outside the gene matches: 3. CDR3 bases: TGCGCCAGCAGCTTGCTCGGGACAGGGGATGAAAAACTGTTTTTT. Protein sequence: CASSLLGTGDEKLFF.

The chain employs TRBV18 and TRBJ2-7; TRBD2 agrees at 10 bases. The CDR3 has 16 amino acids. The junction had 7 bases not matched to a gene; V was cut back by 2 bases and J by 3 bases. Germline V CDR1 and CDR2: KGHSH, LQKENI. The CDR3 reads CASSPAASGSIYEQYF. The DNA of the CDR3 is TGTGCCAGCTCACCAGCGGCTAGCGGGAGTATCTACGAGCAGTACTTC.

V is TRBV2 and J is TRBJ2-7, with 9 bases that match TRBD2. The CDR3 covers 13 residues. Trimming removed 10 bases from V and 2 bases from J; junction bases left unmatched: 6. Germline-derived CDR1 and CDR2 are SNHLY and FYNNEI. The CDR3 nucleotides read TGTGCCACTGGTCTAGCGGGGACCTACGAGCAGTACTTC. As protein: CATGLAGTYEQYF.

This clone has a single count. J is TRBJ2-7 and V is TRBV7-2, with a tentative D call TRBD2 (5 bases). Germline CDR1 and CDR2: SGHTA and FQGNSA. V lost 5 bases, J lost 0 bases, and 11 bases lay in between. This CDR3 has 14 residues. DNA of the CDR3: TGTGCCAGCAGCCTTACTAGTTTCTCCTACGAGCAGTACTTC. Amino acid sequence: CASSLTSFSYEQYF.

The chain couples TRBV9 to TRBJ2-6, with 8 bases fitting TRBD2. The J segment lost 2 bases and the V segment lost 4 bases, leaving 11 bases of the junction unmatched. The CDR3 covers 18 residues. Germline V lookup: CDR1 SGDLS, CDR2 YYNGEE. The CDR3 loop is CASSPRQAGAAGANVLTF. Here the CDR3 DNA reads TGTGCCAGCAGCCCGAGGCAAGCGGGAGCTGCTGGGGCCAACGTCCTGACTTTC.

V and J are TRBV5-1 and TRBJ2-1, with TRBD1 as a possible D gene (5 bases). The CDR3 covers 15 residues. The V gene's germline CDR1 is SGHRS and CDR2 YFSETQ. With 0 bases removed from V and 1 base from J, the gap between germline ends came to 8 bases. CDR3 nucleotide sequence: TGCGCCAGCAGCTTGGTGCAGGGTTCCTACAATGAGCAGTTCTTC. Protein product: CASSLVQGSYNEQFF.

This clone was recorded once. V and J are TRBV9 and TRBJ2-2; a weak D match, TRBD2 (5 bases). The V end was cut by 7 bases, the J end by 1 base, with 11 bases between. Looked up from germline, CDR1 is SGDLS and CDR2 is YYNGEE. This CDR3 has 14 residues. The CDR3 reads CASEARGNTGELFF. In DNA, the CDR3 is TGTGCCAGCGAGGCTCGGGGGAACACCGGGGAGCTGTTTTTT.

The chain's CDR3 is CASSLTSGFRGEQFF. In DNA, the CDR3 is TGTGCCAGCAGCTTAACTAGCGGCTTTAGAGGGGAGCAGTTCTTC. This rearrangement joins TRBV11-2 to TRBJ2-1; 8 bases map to TRBD2. The CDR3 runs 15 residues. Trimming cost V 2 bases and J 10 bases; bases outside gene matches: 10. The germline gives CDR1 SGHAT, CDR2 FQNNGV.

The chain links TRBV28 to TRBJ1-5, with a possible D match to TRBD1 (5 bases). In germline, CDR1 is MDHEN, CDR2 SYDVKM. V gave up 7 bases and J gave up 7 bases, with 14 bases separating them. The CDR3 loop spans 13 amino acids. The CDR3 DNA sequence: TGTGCCAGCACCAAAGGGGAGGGACAGCCCCAGCATTTT. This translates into CASTKGEGQPQHF. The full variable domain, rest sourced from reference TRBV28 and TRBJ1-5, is DVKVTQSSRYLVKRTGEKVFLECVQDMDHENMFWYRQDPGLGLRLIYFSYDVKMKEKGDIPEGYSVSREKKERFSLILESASTNQTSMYLCASTKGEGQPQHFGDGTRLSIL.

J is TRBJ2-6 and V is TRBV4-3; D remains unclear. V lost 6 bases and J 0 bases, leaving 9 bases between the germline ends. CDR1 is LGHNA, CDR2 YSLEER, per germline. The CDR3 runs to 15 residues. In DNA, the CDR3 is TGCGCCAGCAGTGGGCCGAGCTCTGGGGCCAACGTCCTGACTTTC. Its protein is CASSGPSSGANVLTF.

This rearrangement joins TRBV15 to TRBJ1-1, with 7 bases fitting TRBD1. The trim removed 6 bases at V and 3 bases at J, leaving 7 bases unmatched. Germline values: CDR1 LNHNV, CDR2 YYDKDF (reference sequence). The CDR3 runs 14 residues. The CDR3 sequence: CATRFDRVDTEAFF. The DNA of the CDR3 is TGTGCCACCAGGTTTGACAGGGTTGACACTGAAGCTTTCTTT.

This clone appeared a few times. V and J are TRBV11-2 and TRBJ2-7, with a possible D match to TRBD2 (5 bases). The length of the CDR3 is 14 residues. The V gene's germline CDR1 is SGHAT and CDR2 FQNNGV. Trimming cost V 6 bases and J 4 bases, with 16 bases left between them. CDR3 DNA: TGTGCCAGCAGGCCAACTAGTCGTCGGTACGAGCAGTACTTC. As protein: CASRPTSRRYEQYF.

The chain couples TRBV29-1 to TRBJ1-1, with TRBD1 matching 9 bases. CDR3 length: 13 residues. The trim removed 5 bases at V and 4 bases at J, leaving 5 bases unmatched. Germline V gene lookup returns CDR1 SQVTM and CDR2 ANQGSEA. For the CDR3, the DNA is TGCAGCGTTCCCGGACAGGGGACCACTGAAGCTTTCTTT. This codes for CSVPGQGTTEAFF.

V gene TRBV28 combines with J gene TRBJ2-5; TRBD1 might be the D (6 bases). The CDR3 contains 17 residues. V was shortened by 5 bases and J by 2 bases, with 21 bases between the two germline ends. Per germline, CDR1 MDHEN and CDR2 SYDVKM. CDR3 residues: CASSIARTDLAQETQYF. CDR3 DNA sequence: TGTGCCAGCAGTATAGCCCGGACAGACCTGGCACAAGAGACCCAGTACTTC.

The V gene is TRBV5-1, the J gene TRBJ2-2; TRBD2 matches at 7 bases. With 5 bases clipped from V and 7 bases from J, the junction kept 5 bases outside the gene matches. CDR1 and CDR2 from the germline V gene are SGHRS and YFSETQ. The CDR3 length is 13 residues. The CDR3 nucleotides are TGCGCCAGCAGAAGGCGGGAGAACGGGGAGCTGTTTTTT. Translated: CASRRRENGELFF.

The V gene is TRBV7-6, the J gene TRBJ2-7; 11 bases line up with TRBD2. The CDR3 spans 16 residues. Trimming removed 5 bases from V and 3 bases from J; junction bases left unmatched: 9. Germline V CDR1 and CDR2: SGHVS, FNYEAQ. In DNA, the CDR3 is TGTGCCAGCAGCCCCGGAACCGGGACTAGCGGCTACGAGCAGTACTTC. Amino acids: CASSPGTGTSGYEQYF.

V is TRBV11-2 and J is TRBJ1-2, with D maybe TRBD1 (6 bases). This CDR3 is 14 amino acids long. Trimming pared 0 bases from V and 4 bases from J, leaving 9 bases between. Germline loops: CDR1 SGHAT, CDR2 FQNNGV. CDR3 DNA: TGTGCCAGCAGCTTAGATAGGGGGTCCTATGGCTACACCTTC. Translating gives CASSLDRGSYGYTF.

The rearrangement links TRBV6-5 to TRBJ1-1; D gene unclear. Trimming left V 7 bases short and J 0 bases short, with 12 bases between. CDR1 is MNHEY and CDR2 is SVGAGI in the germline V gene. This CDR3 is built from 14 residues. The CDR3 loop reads CASTSLGLNTEAFF. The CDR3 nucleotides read TGTGCCAGCACCTCTTTGGGCCTGAACACTGAAGCTTTCTTT.

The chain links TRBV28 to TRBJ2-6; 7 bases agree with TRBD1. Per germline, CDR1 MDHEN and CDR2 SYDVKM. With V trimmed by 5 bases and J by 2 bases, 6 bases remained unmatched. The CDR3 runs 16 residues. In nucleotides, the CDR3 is TGTGCCAGCAGTCTCTACAGGGGCACTGGGGCCAACGTCCTGACTTTC. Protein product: CASSLYRGTGANVLTF.

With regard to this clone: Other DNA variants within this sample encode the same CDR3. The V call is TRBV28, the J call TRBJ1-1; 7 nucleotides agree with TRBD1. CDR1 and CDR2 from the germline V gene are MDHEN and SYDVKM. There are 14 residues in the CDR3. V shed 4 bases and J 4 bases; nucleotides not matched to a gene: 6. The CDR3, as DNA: TGTGCCAGCAGTTACAACAGGGGAGGCACTGAAGCTTTCTTT. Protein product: CASSYNRGGTEAFF.

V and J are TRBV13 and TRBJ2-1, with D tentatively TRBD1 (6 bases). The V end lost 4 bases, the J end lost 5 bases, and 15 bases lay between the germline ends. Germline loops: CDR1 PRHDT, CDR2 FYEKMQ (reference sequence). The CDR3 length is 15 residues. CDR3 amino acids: CASSYGTQRNNEQFF. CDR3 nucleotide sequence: TGTGCCAGCAGCTACGGGACACAAAGGAACAATGAGCAGTTCTTC.

The CDR3 loop reads CASSVGLAGPQETQYF. The CDR3 bases are TGTGCCAGCAGCGTAGGGCTAGCGGGACCCCAAGAGACCCAGTACTTC. This chain connects TRBV9 to TRBJ2-5; 9 bases line up with TRBD2. CDR3 length: 16 amino acids. V gave up 0 bases and J gave up 1 base; unmatched junction bases: 4. The V gene's germline CDR1 is SGDLS and CDR2 YYNGEE. The full variable domain, its missing parts supplied by reference TRBV9 and TRBJ2-5, is DSGVTQTPKHLITATGQRVTLRCSPRSGDLSVYWYQQSLDQGLQFLIQYYNGEERAKGNILERFSAQQFPDLHSELNLSSLELGDSALYFCASSVGLAGPQETQYFGPGTRLLVL.

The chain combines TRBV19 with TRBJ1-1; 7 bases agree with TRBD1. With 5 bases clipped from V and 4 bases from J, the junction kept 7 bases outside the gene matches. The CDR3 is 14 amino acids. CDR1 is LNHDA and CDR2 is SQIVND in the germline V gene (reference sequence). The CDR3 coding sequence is TGTGCCAGTAGTGTCCTCAGGGGGACCACTGAAGCTTTCTTT. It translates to CASSVLRGTTEAFF.

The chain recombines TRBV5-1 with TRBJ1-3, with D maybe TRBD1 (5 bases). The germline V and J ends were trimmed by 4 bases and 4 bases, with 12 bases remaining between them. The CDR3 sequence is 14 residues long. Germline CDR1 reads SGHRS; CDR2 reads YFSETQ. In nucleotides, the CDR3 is TGCGCCAGCAGCCCTCAGGGAACGGGAAACACCATATATTTT. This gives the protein CASSPQGTGNTIYF.

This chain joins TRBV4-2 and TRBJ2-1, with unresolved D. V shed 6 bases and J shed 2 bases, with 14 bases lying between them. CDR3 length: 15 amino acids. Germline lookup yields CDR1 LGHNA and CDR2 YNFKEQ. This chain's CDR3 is CASSRSLGAYNEQFF. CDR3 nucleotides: TGTGCCAGCAGTCGTAGTCTGGGCGCCTACAATGAGCAGTTCTTC.